This record covers a single T cell receptor (beta chain). Its specificity is not known. Cells that were CD45RO-CCR7+CD27+CD95- constituted naive CD8+ T cells. This sample stems from a study of CXCR3-negative and CXCR3-positive naive CD8 T cells. UMI-tagged TRB cDNA libraries were built via 5' RACE. TCRdb reprocessed the 5' RACE reads; each CDR3 protein has one entry and no DNA is given. The table lists some 48,000 distinct CDR3 sequences. Study-level results: Naive cells, whether CXCR3-negative or CXCR3-positive, had similar TRBV-TRBJ usage, while memory cells differed. When CXCR3-positive naive cells were set against CXCR3-negative naive cells, the former had more hydrophobic TRB CDR3s.

The CDR3 is 12 residues long. The germline V gene has CDR1 DFQATT and CDR2 SNEGSKA (reference sequence). Input material: naive CXCR3- CD8+ T cells from blood. As for subset: CD45RO-CCR7+CD27+CD95- naive CD8+ T cells lacking CXCR3 (TNR3-). This clonotype was sampled from a human donor in good health. Some clones in this sample may be carry-over from other donors' samples. The gene calls are TRBV20-1 and TRBJ2-7. The chain's CDR3 is CSARGGYYEQYF.